These 28 T cell receptor beta chains were all obtained from the same sample, sequenced in a study of immune heterogeneity within non-small cell lung tumors. It was a multiplex PCR that amplified TCR beta CDR3, with 32 V and 13 J primers. TCRdb reanalysed the multiplex PCR reads using MiXCR and keeps one entry per CDR3 protein. The sample yields roughly 10,000 distinct CDR3 sequences, about 25% seen once. The template consisted of bulk tumor genomic DNA, with about 600 ng used per sample. Primary tumors were biopsied several times each, far apart, intraoperatively. Patients underwent curative surgery for non-small cell lung cancer (untreated and newly diagnosed). What was sequenced was lung tumor tissue. These receptors were taken from a woman between 50 and 59 years old with non-small cell lung cancer.

J is TRBJ2-1 and V is TRBV5-4; D uncertain. Per the germline V gene, CDR1 is SGHNT and CDR2 is YYREEE (reference sequence). V was clipped by 5 bases and J by 4 bases, with 10 bases between them. The CDR3 is 13 amino acids. CDR3 in DNA: TGTGCCAGCAGGCAGGATAGTTACAATGAGCAGTTCTTC. Amino acid sequence: CASRQDSYNEQFF.

This clonotype is medium-sized (0.01 to 0.1%) by share. This chain links TRBV20-1 with TRBJ2-1, with 11 nucleotides matching TRBD2. This CDR3 spans 15 amino acids. V gave up 6 bases and J gave up 5 bases; unmatched junction bases: 9. Germline V gene data show CDR1 as DFQATT and CDR2 as SNEGSKA (reference sequence). CDR3: CSAAIAGGGDNEQFF. In DNA, the CDR3 is TGCAGTGCGGCCATAGCGGGAGGGGGGGACAATGAGCAGTTCTTC.

The chain links TRBV29-1 to TRBJ2-3; 8 bases match TRBD1. This CDR3 has 13 residues. The V gene end was trimmed by 6 bases and the J gene end by 0 bases; junction bases not matched to a gene: 2. From germline, CDR1 is SQVTM and CDR2 ANQGSEA. CDR3 in amino acids: CSVGQGSTDTQYF. The CDR3 DNA is TGCAGCGTCGGACAGGGCAGCACAGATACGCAGTATTTT.

Regarding this clonotype: A read error is possible here, since a much larger clone lies one base away. The genes are TRBV29-1 and TRBJ2-7; D assignment may be TRBD1 or TRBD2 (5 bases each). Trimming removed 4 bases at V and 5 bases at J, with 9 bases between. Germline V CDR1 and CDR2: SQVTM, ANQGSEA. There are 11 residues in the CDR3. The CDR3 coding sequence is TGCAGCGTTGTTGAGGGGCACGAGCAGTACTTC. It codes for CSVVEGHEQYF.

This clonotype was observed a few times. This chain links TRBV7-9 with TRBJ1-1; D ambiguous. Germline CDR1 reads SEHNR; CDR2 reads FQNEAQ (reference sequence). The CDR3 loop spans 14 amino acids. Between the trimmed V and J ends, which lost 2 bases and 3 bases, there was a span of 10 bases. CDR3 nucleotides: TGTGCCAGCAGCTTAAGTACCCCGGACACTGAAGCTTTCTTT. Amino acids: CASSLSTPDTEAFF. The whole variable domain, remainder taken from reference TRBV7-9 and TRBJ1-1, is DTGVSQNPRHKITKRGQNVTFRCDPISEHNRLYWYRQTLGQGPEFLTYFQNEAQLEKSRLLSDRFSAERPKGSFSTLEIQRTEQGDSAMYLCASSLSTPDTEAFFGQGTRLTVV.

This clonotype is deemed medium-sized (0.01 to 0.1%). The rearrangement joins TRBV4-1 to TRBJ1-2; weak D call: TRBD1 (5 bases). Germline-derived CDR1 and CDR2 are MGHRA and YSYEKL. Trimming took off 1 base at V and 3 bases at J, with 18 bases between the two ends. The CDR3 contains 17 residues. CDR3 amino acids: CASSQGRGSRGYYGYTF. Written as DNA, the CDR3 is TGCGCCAGCAGCCAAGGTCGGGGCTCGCGAGGTTACTATGGCTACACCTTC.

Regarding this clonotype: This CDR3 is missing its conserved last phenylalanine or tryptophan, likely due to a read error. The DNA is omitted, as the CDR3 cannot be located on it reliably, and the CDR3 follows TCRdb's listing. This sequence joins TRBV20-1 and TRBJ2-3. The CDR3 spans 14 residues, counting both ends. Germline V gene lookup returns CDR1 DFQATT and CDR2 SNEGSKA (reference sequence). The CDR3 is CSAKDGTYEQYFRP.

Many counts were recorded for this clonotype. The V and J genes are TRBV27 and TRBJ1-5; D unresolved. The CDR3 runs 12 residues. V shed 2 bases and J shed 7 bases, with 6 bases lying between them. CDR1 and CDR2 from the germline V gene are MNHEY and SMNVEV (reference sequence). CDR3 DNA: TGTGCCAGCAGTTTACTGGGACAGCCCCAGCATTTT. Its protein is CASSLLGQPQHF.

The V gene is TRBV7-9, the J gene TRBJ1-1; D unresolved. The CDR3 is 14 residues long. Germline V lookup: CDR1 SEHNR, CDR2 FQNEAQ (reference sequence). Trimming pared 4 bases from V and 4 bases from J, leaving 13 bases between. The CDR3 nucleotides are TGTGCCAGCAGCTACTCGTTTTTAGGCACTGAAGCTTTCTTT. It codes for CASSYSFLGTEAFF.

A word on this clonotype: Being one base from a much bigger clone, this may be a read error. CDR3 nucleotide sequence: TGTGCCAGCAGTTTATGGGAGGGGACCTACAATGAGCAGTTCTTC. Residues: CASSLWEGTYNEQFF. The chain has TRBV12-3 or TRBV12-4 and TRBJ2-1; 7 bases line up with TRBD2. This CDR3 is 15 amino acids long. J gave up 2 bases and V 2 bases, and 3 bases lay outside the gene matches.

This clonotype was found a few times. This chain links TRBV6-1 with TRBJ1-1, with D possibly matching TRBD1 (5 bases). Per the germline V gene, CDR1 is MNHNS and CDR2 is SASEGT. The germline V and J ends were trimmed by 10 bases and 0 bases, with 21 bases remaining between them. The length of the CDR3 is 16 residues. For the CDR3, the DNA is TGTGCCACGCTAAACCGGCCCGGGACTGTGAACACTGAAGCTTTCTTT. Amino acids: CATLNRPGTVNTEAFF.

Ten or more counts support this clonotype. The genes are TRBV19 and TRBJ1-6; D ambiguous. The germline V and J ends were trimmed by 4 bases and 7 bases, with 14 bases remaining between them. The V gene's germline CDR1 is LNHDA and CDR2 SQIVND (reference sequence). CDR3 length: 15 amino acids. The CDR3 here is CASSNGPPLNSPLHF. The CDR3 DNA reads as TGTGCCAGTAGTAACGGGCCGCCACTGAATTCACCCCTCCACTTT. The complete variable domain, with remaining parts taken from reference TRBV19 and TRBJ1-6, reads DGGITQSPKYLFRKEGQNVTLSCEQNLNHDAMYWYRQDPGQGLRLIYYSQIVNDFQKGDIAEGYSVSREKKESFPLTVTSAQKNPTAFYLCASSNGPPLNSPLHFGNGTRLTVT.

This clonotype has just a few counts. V usage is TRBV27 and J usage is TRBJ2-1; 9 bases map to TRBD2. The V segment lost 5 bases and the J segment 7 bases; nucleotides outside the gene matches: 3. The CDR3 spans 13 residues. CDR1 is MNHEY and CDR2 is SMNVEV in the germline V gene (reference sequence). The CDR3 coding sequence is TGTGCCAGCAGTCCTGGACTAGCGAATGAGCAGTTCTTC. This codes for CASSPGLANEQFF.

This clonotype was counted many times. The CDR3 region is CATGQGAGYEQYF. The DNA for the CDR3 is TGTGCCACCGGACAGGGGGCAGGGTACGAGCAGTACTTC. The rearrangement uses TRBV10-3 and TRBJ2-7; 11 bases map to TRBD1. CDR1 is ENHRY, CDR2 SYGVKD, per germline. V gave up 10 bases and J gave up 4 bases; unmatched junction bases: 6. The CDR3 sequence is 13 residues long.

This clonotype was seen a few times. This clone may be a read error of a much larger clone one base away. As DNA, the CDR3 is TGTGCCACCACTCGGGGGGGGGCTAAATATGGCTACACCTTC. This gives the protein CATTRGGAKYGYTF. The chain is built from TRBV12-3 or TRBV12-4 and TRBJ1-2, with TRBD1 as a possible D gene (6 bases). This CDR3 is 14 amino acids long.

Concerning this clonotype: A much larger clone lies one base from this, so it may be a read error. The chain uses TRBV4-1 and TRBJ2-4; TRBD1 matches 10 bases. The length of the CDR3 is 15 residues. The ends lost 7 bases at V and 6 bases at J; junction bases unmatched: 9. In germline, CDR1 is MGHRA, CDR2 YSYEKL. CDR3 region: CASIRGQGLGNIQYF. The CDR3 bases are TGCGCCAGCATCCGGGGACAGGGGTTAGGAAACATTCAGTACTTC.

This clonotype appeared many times. This chain joins TRBV20-1 and TRBJ2-3, with 10 bases matching TRBD2. Germline V lookup: CDR1 DFQATT, CDR2 SNEGSKA (reference sequence). With 8 bases clipped from V and 3 bases from J, the junction kept 14 bases outside the gene matches. This CDR3 spans 16 amino acids. Here the CDR3 DNA reads TGCAGTCCACAGACCGAGACTAGCGGGTCTACAGATACGCAGTATTTT. Translation: CSPQTETSGSTDTQYF.

This chain connects TRBV11-3 to TRBJ1-2; 9 bases agree with TRBD1. CDR3 length equals 17 residues. The germline CDR1 and CDR2 sequences are SGHNT and YENEEA. Germline trimming cut 5 bases from V and 3 bases from J; bases unmatched to any gene: 13. The DNA of the CDR3 is TGTGCCAGCAGCACGCGGACAGGGGAAGTGGCCTACTATGGCTACACCTTC. Protein product: CASSTRTGEVAYYGYTF.

On this clonotype itself: A much larger clone differs from this one at a single base, so this may be a read error. V and J are TRBV28 and TRBJ1-2; TRBD1 agrees at 8 bases. Germline CDR1 reads MDHEN; CDR2 reads SYDVKM. With 11 bases clipped from V and 0 bases from J, the junction kept 8 bases outside the gene matches. The CDR3 length is 14 residues. CDR3 bases: TGTGCCGCAGTAACAGGGGGATCTAACTATGGCTACACCTTC. Residues: CAAVTGGSNYGYTF.

This clonotype ranks as medium-sized (0.01 to 0.1%). V and J are TRBV20-1 and TRBJ2-2, with D possibly being TRBD2 (7 bases). This CDR3 has 15 amino acids. Germline V gene lookup returns CDR1 DFQATT and CDR2 SNEGSKA (reference sequence). The V end lost 2 bases, the J end lost 5 bases, and 15 bases lay between the germline ends. This chain's CDR3 is CSARRGRASTGELFF. In DNA, the CDR3 is TGCAGTGCTAGAAGGGGGAGGGCCTCGACCGGGGAGCTGTTTTTT.

Within the sample, this clonotype is hyperexpanded. The chain is built from TRBV19 and TRBJ1-2, with a weak D call TRBD1 (5 bases). CDR1 LNHDA and CDR2 SQIVND come from the germline V gene (reference sequence). CDR3 length: 17 residues. V dropped 7 bases and J dropped 3 bases, with 24 bases sitting between them. The CDR3 reads CASTAPLGEGKHYGYTF. DNA for the CDR3: TGTGCCAGTACCGCCCCCTTAGGAGAGGGGAAGCACTATGGCTACACCTTC.

As DNA, the CDR3 is TGTGCCAGCAGCGGCGTGGTCGGAAATGAGCAGTTCTTC. Translation gives CASSGVVGNEQFF. The chain recombines TRBV11-2 with TRBJ2-1; D remains unclear. CDR3 size: 13 residues. The germline V gene has CDR1 SGHAT and CDR2 FQNNGV. Trimming took 5 bases from V and 7 from J, leaving 12 bases between them.

This clonotype was seen at least ten times. The V call is TRBV18, the J call TRBJ2-2; tentative D call: TRBD2 (6 bases). This CDR3 spans 14 amino acids. Germline values: CDR1 KGHSH, CDR2 LQKENI. V was cut by 8 bases and J by 5 bases, with 15 bases left in between. CDR3: CASDGGTRTGELFF. The CDR3 DNA sequence: TGTGCCAGCGACGGAGGGACGAGAACCGGGGAGCTGTTTTTT.

There are many counts of this clonotype. V is TRBV28 and J is TRBJ2-2, with 7 nucleotides matching TRBD1. V trimming: 6 bases; J trimming: 3 bases; junction bases outside the gene matches: 4. This CDR3 is 14 amino acids long. Germline CDR1 reads MDHEN; CDR2 reads SYDVKM. The CDR3 loop reads CASRQQGYTGELFF. DNA for the CDR3: TGTGCCAGCAGGCAACAGGGGTACACCGGGGAGCTGTTTTTT.

This clonotype was seen only a few times. A much more abundant neighbour one base away suggests this may be a read error. Here the CDR3 DNA reads TGCGCCAGCAGCTTGTCATTCTGGTCAATTAATTCACCCCTCCACTTT. Amino acid sequence: CASSLSFWSINSPLHF. The chain links TRBV5-1 to TRBJ1-6, with D hard to call. There are 16 residues in the CDR3. Germline V CDR1 and CDR2: SGHRS, YFSETQ. The V gene lost 1 base and the J gene lost 6 bases, with 14 bases spanning the gap.

Ten or more counts support this clonotype. This chain uses TRBV6-1 with TRBJ1-5; 10 bases match TRBD1. CDR1 is MNHNS, CDR2 SASEGT, per germline. V gave up 6 bases and J gave up 1 base; unmatched junction bases: 6. The CDR3 covers 16 residues. In DNA form, the CDR3 reads TGTGCCAGCAGCGACCGGGACAGGGGAAGCAATCAGCCCCAGCATTTT. Its translation: CASSDRDRGSNQPQHF.

In this sample, this clonotype is medium-sized (0.01 to 0.1%). The chain joins TRBV18 to TRBJ2-7, with 7 bases fitting TRBD1. Germline V CDR1 and CDR2: KGHSH, LQKENI. This CDR3 has 13 residues. V was clipped by 6 bases and J by 3 bases; unmatched bases: 5. CDR3 in amino acids: CASSRGQDYEQYF. The CDR3 coding sequence is TGTGCCAGCTCCCGAGGACAGGACTACGAGCAGTACTTC. Together with reference TRBV18 and TRBJ2-7, the CDR3 gives the full variable domain: NAGVMQNPRHLVRRRGQEARLRCSPMKGHSHVYWYRQLPEEGLKFMVYLQKENIIDESGMPKERFSAEFPKEGPSILRIQQVVRGDSAAYFCASSRGQDYEQYFGPGTRLTVT.

This clonotype came up a few times. The chain has TRBV2 and TRBJ1-1; the match to TRBD1 covers 7 bases. V gave up 6 bases and J gave up 6 bases; unmatched junction bases: 4. CDR1 and CDR2 from the germline V gene are SNHLY and FYNNEI. This CDR3 has 12 amino acids. The CDR3 here is CASSGDRPEAFF. Written as DNA, the CDR3 is TGTGCCAGCAGCGGGGACAGACCTGAAGCTTTCTTT.